This T cell receptor beta chain is drawn from a study of T cells in Graves' hyperthyroidism and ophthalmopathy. Study results and limitations: Ophthalmopathy got predicted by the model a median 6.5 months before its onset.

The CDR3 length is 14 residues. Germline V gene sequence: CDR1 GTSNPN, CDR2 SVGIG (reference sequence). Trimming took off 2 bases at V and 7 bases at J, with 12 bases between the two ends. RNA transcripts gave rise to amplified TCR beta CDR3 regions. Carried out on the TCR CDR3, a first-round RT-PCR used the HTBI primer set. Via MiXCR, TCRdb re-called the multiplex PCR reads, giving one row per CDR3 protein. The sample contains approximately 150,000 distinct CDR3 sequences, approximately 9% of which appear only once. When hyperthyroidism was first diagnosed, the blood sample was taken, preceding any ophthalmopathy symptoms. As for this clonotype: The antigen is unknown.

Source material: blood. The chain is built from TRBV30 and TRBJ1-6; D perhaps matches TRBD1 (5 bases). This TCR came from a woman aged 18-29 years with Graves' hyperthyroidism that later progressed to Graves' ophthalmopathy. Here the CDR3 reads CAWSPNRRNSPLHF. For the CDR3, the DNA is TGTGCCTGGAGTCCAAACAGGAGGAATTCACCCCTCCACTTT.